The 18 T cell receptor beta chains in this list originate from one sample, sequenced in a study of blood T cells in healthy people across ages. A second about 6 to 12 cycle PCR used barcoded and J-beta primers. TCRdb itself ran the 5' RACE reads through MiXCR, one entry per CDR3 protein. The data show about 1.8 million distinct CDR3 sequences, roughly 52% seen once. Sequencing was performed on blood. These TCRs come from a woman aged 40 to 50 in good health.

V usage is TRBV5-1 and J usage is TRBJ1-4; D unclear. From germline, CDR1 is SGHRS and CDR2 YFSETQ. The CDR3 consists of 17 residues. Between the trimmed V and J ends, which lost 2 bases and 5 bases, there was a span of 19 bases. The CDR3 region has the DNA TGCGCCAGCAGCTTTCGCGGAACGAGGACGAGAAATGAAAAACTGTTTTTT. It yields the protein CASSFRGTRTRNEKLFF.

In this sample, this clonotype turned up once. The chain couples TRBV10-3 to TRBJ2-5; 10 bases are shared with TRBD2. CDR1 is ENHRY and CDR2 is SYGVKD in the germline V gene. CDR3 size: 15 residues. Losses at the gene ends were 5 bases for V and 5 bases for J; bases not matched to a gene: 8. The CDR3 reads CAISSSGGSWETQYF. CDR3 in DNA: TGTGCCATCAGTTCTAGCGGGGGTAGTTGGGAGACCCAGTACTTC.

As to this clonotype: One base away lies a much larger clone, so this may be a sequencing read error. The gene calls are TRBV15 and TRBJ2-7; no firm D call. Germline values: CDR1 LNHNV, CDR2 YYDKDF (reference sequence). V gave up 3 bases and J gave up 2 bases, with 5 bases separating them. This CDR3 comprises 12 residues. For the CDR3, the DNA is TGTGCCACCAGCAGGGAGACCTACGAGCAGTACTTC. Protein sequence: CATSRETYEQYF.

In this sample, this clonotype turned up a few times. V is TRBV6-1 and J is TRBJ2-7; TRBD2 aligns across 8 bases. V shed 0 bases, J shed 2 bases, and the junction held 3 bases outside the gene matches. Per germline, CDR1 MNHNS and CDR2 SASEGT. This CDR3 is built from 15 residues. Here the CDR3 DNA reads TGTGCCAGCAGTGAAGCTACTAGCGGAGCCTACGAGCAGTACTTC. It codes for CASSEATSGAYEQYF.

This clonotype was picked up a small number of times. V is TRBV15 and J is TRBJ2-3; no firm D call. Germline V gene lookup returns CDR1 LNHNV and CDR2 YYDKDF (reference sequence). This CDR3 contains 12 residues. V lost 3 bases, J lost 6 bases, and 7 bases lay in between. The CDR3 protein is CATSRARDTQYF. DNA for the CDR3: TGTGCCACCAGCAGGGCACGCGATACGCAGTATTTT. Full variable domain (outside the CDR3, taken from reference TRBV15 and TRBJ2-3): DAMVIQNPRYQVTQFGKPVTLSCSQTLNHNVMYWYQQKSSQAPKLLFHYYDKDFNNEADTPDNFQSRRPNTSFCFLDIRSPGLGDTAMYLCATSRARDTQYFGPGTRLTVL.

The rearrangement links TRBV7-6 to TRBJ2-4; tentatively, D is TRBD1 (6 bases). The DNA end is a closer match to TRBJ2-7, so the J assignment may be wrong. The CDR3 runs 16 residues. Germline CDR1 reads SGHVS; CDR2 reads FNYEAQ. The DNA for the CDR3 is TGTGCCAGCAGCTTAGGTGCAGGGGAGTCATTTAGCGAGCAGTACTTC. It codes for CASSLGAGESFSEQYF.

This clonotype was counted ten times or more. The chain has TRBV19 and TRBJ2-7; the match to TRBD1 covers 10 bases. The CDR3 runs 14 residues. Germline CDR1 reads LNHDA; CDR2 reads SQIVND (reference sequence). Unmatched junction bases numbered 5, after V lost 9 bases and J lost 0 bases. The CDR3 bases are TGTGCCAGCAGTGGACAGGGGGGCTCCTACGAGCAGTACTTC. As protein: CASSGQGGSYEQYF.

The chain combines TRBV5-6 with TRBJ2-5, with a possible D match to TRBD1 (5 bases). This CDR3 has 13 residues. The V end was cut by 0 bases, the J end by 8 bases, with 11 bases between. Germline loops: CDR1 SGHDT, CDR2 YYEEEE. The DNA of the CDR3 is TGTGCCAGCAGCTTGGATGCCAGGGCCACCCAGTACTTC. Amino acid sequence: CASSLDARATQYF.

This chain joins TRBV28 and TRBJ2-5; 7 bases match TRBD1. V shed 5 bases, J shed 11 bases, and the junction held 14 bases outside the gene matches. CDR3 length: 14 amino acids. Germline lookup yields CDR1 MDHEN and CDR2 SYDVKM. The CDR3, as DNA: TGTGCCAGCAGTGGACAGGTACTTTTAGGTGAGCAGTACTTC. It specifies CASSGQVLLGEQYF.

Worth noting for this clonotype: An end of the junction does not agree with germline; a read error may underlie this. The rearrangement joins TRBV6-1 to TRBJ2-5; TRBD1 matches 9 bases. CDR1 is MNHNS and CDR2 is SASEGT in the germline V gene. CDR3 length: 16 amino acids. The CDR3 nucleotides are TGTCCCAGCAGCCCTATAAGGGGGACAGGGAAGGAGACCCAGTACTTC. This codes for CPSSPIRGTGKETQYF.

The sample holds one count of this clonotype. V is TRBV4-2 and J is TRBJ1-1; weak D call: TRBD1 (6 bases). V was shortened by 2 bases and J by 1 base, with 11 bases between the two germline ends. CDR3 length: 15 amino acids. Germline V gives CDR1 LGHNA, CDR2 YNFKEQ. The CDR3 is CASSQPPTGNTEAFF. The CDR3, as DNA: TGTGCCAGCAGCCAACCGCCGACAGGGAACACTGAAGCTTTCTTT.

CDR3 nucleotides: TGTGCTAGTGGTTTGCTGAATAGAGGTGAGCAGTTCTTC. Translation: CASGLLNRGEQFF. V is TRBV12-5 and J is TRBJ2-1, with no clear D. The CDR3 runs to 13 residues. CDR1 is LGHNT and CDR2 is FRNRAP in the germline V gene. V lost 2 bases, J lost 9 bases, and 11 bases lay in between.

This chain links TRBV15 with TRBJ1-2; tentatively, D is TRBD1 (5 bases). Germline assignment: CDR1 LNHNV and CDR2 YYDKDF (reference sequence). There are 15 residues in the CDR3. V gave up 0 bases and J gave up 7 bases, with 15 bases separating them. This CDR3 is CATSRDTGTGAGYTF. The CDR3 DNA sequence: TGTGCCACCAGCAGAGATACAGGAACGGGCGCTGGCTACACCTTC. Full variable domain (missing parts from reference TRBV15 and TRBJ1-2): DAMVIQNPRYQVTQFGKPVTLSCSQTLNHNVMYWYQQKSSQAPKLLFHYYDKDFNNEADTPDNFQSRRPNTSFCFLDIRSPGLGDTAMYLCATSRDTGTGAGYTFGSGTRLTVV.

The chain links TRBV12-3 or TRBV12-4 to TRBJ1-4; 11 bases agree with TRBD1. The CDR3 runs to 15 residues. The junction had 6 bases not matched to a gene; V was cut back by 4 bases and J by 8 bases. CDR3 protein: CASSSGTGGREKLFF. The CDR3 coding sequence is TGTGCCAGCAGTTCCGGGACAGGGGGACGGGAAAAACTGTTTTTT.

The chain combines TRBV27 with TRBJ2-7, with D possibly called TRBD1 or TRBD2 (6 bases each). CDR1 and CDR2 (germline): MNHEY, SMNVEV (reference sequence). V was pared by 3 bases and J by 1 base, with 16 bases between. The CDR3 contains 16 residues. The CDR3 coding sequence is TGTGCCAGCAGTTTTCGAGGGGGGTTAATGTCCTACGAGCAGTACTTC. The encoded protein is CASSFRGGLMSYEQYF.

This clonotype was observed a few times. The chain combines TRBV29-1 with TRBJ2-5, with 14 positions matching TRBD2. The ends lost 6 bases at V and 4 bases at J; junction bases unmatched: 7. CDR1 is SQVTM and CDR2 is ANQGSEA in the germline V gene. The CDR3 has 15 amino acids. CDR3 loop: CSVGLAGAPGETQYF. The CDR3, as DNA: TGCAGCGTGGGACTAGCGGGGGCTCCCGGAGAGACCCAGTACTTC.

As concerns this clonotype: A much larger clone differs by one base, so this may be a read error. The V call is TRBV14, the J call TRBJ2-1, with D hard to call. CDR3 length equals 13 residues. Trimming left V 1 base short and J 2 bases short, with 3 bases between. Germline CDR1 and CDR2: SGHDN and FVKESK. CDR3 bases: TGTGCCAGCAGCCAAGTGCCCTACAATGAGCAGTTCTTC. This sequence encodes CASSQVPYNEQFF. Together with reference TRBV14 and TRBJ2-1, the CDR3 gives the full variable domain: EAGVTQFPSHSVIEKGQTVTLRCDPISGHDNLYWYRRVMGKEIKFLLHFVKESKQDESGMPNNRFLAERTGGTYSTLKVQPAELEDSGVYFCASSQVPYNEQFFGPGTRLTVL.

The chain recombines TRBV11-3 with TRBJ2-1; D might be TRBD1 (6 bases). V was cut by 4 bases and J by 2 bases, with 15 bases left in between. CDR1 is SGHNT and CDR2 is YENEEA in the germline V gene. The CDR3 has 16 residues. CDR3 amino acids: CASSSQGRIPYNEQFF. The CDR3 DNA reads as TGTGCCAGCAGCTCACAGGGACGAATCCCCTACAATGAGCAGTTCTTC. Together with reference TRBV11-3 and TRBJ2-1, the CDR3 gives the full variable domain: EAGVVQSPRYKIIEKKQPVAFWCNPISGHNTLYWYLQNLGQGPELLIRYENEEAVDDSQLPKDRFSAERLKGVDSTLKIQPAELGDSAVYLCASSSQGRIPYNEQFFGPGTRLTVL.